Shown below are 15 T cell receptor beta chains from a single sample sequenced in a study of Graves' ophthalmopathy and Graves' hyperthyroidism. CDR3 regions of TCR beta were amplified from RNA transcripts. First-round RT-PCR relied on HTBI primers, and a second-round multiplex PCR came next. From the multiplex PCR reads, TCRdb called clonotypes with MiXCR, one entry per CDR3 protein. This table holds over a million distinct CDR3 sequences, 35% to 40% found once. Sequenced sample: peripheral blood or thyroid tissue (not recorded which). These receptor sequences come from an adult man with Graves' hyperthyroidism.

The V call is TRBV7-2, the J call TRBJ2-7, with D possibly being TRBD2 (6 bases). From germline, CDR1 is SGHTA and CDR2 FQGNSA. The V gene lost 6 bases and the J gene lost 2 bases, with 14 bases spanning the gap. The CDR3 runs 14 residues. Here the CDR3 DNA reads TGTGCCAGCAGTGAACGTTGGGGGGCCTACGAGCAGTACTTC. Its protein product is CASSERWGAYEQYF.

In DNA form, the CDR3 reads TGTGCCAGCAGAGTGGACAGGAACACCGGGGAGCTGTTTTTT. Amino acids: CASRVDRNTGELFF. The chain links TRBV9 to TRBJ2-2; TRBD1 is a possible D gene (6 bases). Germline CDR1 and CDR2: SGDLS and YYNGEE. Trimming shortened V by 5 bases and J by 1 base, and 9 bases separated the two germline ends. The CDR3 has 14 residues.

A single count supports this clonotype. Possible read error: a much larger clone is one base away. The V and J genes are TRBV20-1 and TRBJ2-7; TRBD1 agrees at 8 bases. The germline V gene has CDR1 DFQATT and CDR2 SNEGSKA (reference sequence). The CDR3 spans 15 residues. Here the CDR3 reads CSASTRDRGRYEQHF. The CDR3, as DNA: TGCAGTGCTAGTACCCGAGACAGGGGAAGGTACGAGCAGCACTTC.

The sample holds a few counts of this clonotype. CDR3 residues: CASIPRDRFFNGYTF. The CDR3 DNA reads TGTGCCAGCATCCCCCGGGACAGATTTTTCAATGGCTACACCTTC. This chain joins TRBV6-6 and TRBJ1-2, with 7 positions matching TRBD1. Germline CDR1 is MNHNY and CDR2 is SVGAGI (reference sequence). CDR3 size: 15 residues. Unmatched junction bases numbered 14, after V lost 7 bases and J lost 6 bases.

The gene calls are TRBV12-5 and TRBJ2-3; 12 nucleotides line up with TRBD2. Looked up from germline, CDR1 is LGHNT and CDR2 is FRNRAP. Trimming cost V 2 bases and J 7 bases; bases outside gene matches: 7. CDR3 length: 16 residues. The chain's CDR3 is CASGLRLAGDRYTQYF. CDR3 coding DNA: TGTGCTAGTGGTTTGAGACTAGCGGGAGATCGATATACGCAGTATTTT.

This clonotype came up once. A much larger clone lies a single base off, so this may be a read error. The chain uses TRBV19 and TRBJ2-7; possible D gene TRBD2, 7 bases. CDR1 LNHDA and CDR2 SQIVND come from the germline V gene (reference sequence). This CDR3 has 14 residues. CDR3 in amino acids: CASAGAVAGYGQYF. The CDR3 bases are TGTGCCAGCGCGGGGGCGGTAGCGGGCTACGGGCAGTACTTC.

On this clonotype: At one end the junction does not follow the germline gene, possibly because of a read error. This rearrangement joins TRBV2 to TRBJ2-7, with a tentative D call TRBD2 (6 bases). The CDR3 totals 15 residues. CDR1 and CDR2 (germline): SNHLY, FYNNEI. The CDR3: CASSEGTYRSYEQYF. The CDR3 DNA is TGTGCCAGCAGCGAAGGGACTTACCGCTCCTACGAGCAGTACTTC.

This clonotype was seen a handful of times. The rearrangement joins TRBV6-5 to TRBJ2-3; 10 bases align to TRBD2. V trimming: 2 bases; J trimming: 4 bases; junction bases outside the gene matches: 3. CDR1 and CDR2 from the germline V gene are MNHEY and SVGAGI. This CDR3 region has 15 residues. The CDR3 reads CASSYLAGVADTQYF. In DNA form, the CDR3 reads TGTGCCAGCAGTTACCTAGCGGGGGTTGCAGATACGCAGTATTTT.

This clonotype was seen repeatedly, ten times or more. The chain is built from TRBV25-1 and TRBJ2-7; D remains ambiguous. The germline V gene has CDR1 MGHDK and CDR2 SYGVNS. There are 11 residues in the CDR3. The CDR3 sequence is CAAGTYYEQYF. The DNA for the CDR3 is TGTGCGGCCGGTACCTATTACGAGCAGTACTTC.

This clonotype was counted ten times or more. The chain links TRBV19 to TRBJ1-1; tentative D call: TRBD1 (5 bases). CDR1 is LNHDA and CDR2 is SQIVND in the germline V gene (reference sequence). The V end was cut by 11 bases, the J end by 1 base, with 17 bases between. The CDR3 has 14 residues. The CDR3 nucleotides are TGTGCCTCCAACCAGGGCACGGGGAACACTGAAGCTTTCTTT. It specifies CASNQGTGNTEAFF.

This clonotype came up many times. The chain recombines TRBV7-9 with TRBJ1-1; D is ambiguous. Germline-derived CDR1 and CDR2 are SEHNR and FQNEAQ (reference sequence). V lost 1 base and J lost 3, with 6 bases in between. The CDR3 loop spans 13 amino acids. The CDR3 loop reads CASSLEADTEAFF. The DNA for the CDR3 is TGTGCCAGCAGCTTAGAGGCGGACACTGAAGCTTTCTTT.

This clonotype was observed many times. This chain links TRBV20-1 with TRBJ1-1; no reliable D call. CDR1 is DFQATT and CDR2 is SNEGSKA in the germline V gene (reference sequence). CDR3 length: 13 residues. The V gene lost 6 bases and the J gene lost 4 bases, with 15 bases spanning the gap. The CDR3 DNA follows: TGCAGTGCCCCGTTGGAGGGCCGCACTGAAGCTTTCTTT. The encoded protein is CSAPLEGRTEAFF.

This clonotype showed up just once. The CDR3 ends on some other residue instead of the conserved phenylalanine or tryptophan, so this is likely a read error. V and J are TRBV5-1 and TRBJ2-5; 7 positions match TRBD1. Germline V gene sequence: CDR1 SGHRS, CDR2 YFSETQ. The CDR3 runs 13 residues. The CDR3 region is CVSSLDRVETQYL. The CDR3 DNA reads TGCGTCAGCAGCCTCGACAGGGTAGAGACCCAGTACCTC.

This clonotype came up many times. The rearrangement links TRBV19 to TRBJ1-1; 8 bases map to TRBD1. Trimming took 6 bases from V and 2 from J; bases not matched to a gene: 5. Germline V gene sequence: CDR1 LNHDA, CDR2 SQIVND (reference sequence). This CDR3 comprises 14 residues. CDR3: CASSHQGANTEAFF. The CDR3 DNA follows: TGTGCCAGTAGCCACCAGGGGGCTAACACTGAAGCTTTCTTT.

As concerns this clonotype: Just one base apart from a much larger clone, this may be a read error. It is likely a read error, because the conserved phenylalanine at the end of the CDR3 is missing. The chain couples TRBV9 to TRBJ1-1; D is undetermined. V was shortened by 2 bases and J by 1 base, with 9 bases between the two germline ends. CDR1 SGDLS and CDR2 YYNGEE come from the germline V gene. This CDR3 is built from 14 residues. CDR3 amino acids: CASSVREGNTEAFL. The DNA for the CDR3 is TGTGCCAGCAGCGTGCGGGAGGGGAACACTGAAGCTTTCCTT.